This TCR beta chain was recorded in a study of blood T cell repertoires in COVID-19. This CDR3 is 13 amino acids long. In germline, CDR1 is PRHDT, CDR2 FYEKMQ (reference sequence). Trimming took 5 bases from V and 4 from J, leaving 11 bases between them. TCRdb's table, derived via immunoSEQ multiplex PCR, lists solely in-frame clones and lacks some. The table shows some 230,000 clones, with roughly 79% occurring only once. Sequencing was performed on PBMCs or T cells enriched from blood (not recorded which). This receptor was obtained from a man between 40 and 49 years old who had recovered from COVID-19. This sequence joins TRBV13 and TRBJ1-2; D gene uncertain. The CDR3 DNA reads TGTGCCAGCAGCCCGTCAGGTAGCTATGGCTACACCTTC. Protein sequence: CASSPSGSYGYTF.